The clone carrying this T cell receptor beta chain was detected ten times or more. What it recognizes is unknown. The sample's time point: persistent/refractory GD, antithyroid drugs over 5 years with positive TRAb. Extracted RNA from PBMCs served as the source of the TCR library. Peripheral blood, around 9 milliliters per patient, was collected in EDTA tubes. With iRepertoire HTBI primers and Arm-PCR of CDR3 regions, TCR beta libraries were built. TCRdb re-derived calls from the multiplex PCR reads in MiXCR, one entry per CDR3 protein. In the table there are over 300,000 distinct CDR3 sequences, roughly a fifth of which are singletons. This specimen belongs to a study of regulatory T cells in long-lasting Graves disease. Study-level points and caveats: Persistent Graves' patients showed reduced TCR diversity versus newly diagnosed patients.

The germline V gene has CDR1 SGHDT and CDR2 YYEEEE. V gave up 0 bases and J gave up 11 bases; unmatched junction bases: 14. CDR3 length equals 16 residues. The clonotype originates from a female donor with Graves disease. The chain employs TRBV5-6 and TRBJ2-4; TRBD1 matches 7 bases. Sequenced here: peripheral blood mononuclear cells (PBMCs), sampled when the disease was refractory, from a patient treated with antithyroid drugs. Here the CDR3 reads CASSLDAGGRDIVQYF. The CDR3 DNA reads TGTGCCAGCAGCTTGGATGCAGGGGGAAGGGACATTGTTCAGTACTTC.